This T cell receptor beta chain was sequenced during a study of blood T cells in healthy people across ages. A second PCR of roughly 7 to 11 cycles used a sample-barcoded 5' primer and a J-beta primer mix. The template-switch adaptor, which had 12 random nucleotides, put a tag on each cDNA molecule. TCRdb reprocessed the 5' RACE reads via MiXCR and lists one record per CDR3 protein. The repertoire holds 1.5 million to 2 million distinct CDR3 sequences, with 28% as singletons. This CDR3 is built from 15 residues. Germline V gene data show CDR1 as MGHRA and CDR2 as YSYEKL. V lost 1 base to trimming and J lost 3 bases, with 12 bases between them. In this sample, this clonotype turned up a few times.

This TCR was recovered from a woman under 40 in good health. J is TRBJ1-1 and V is TRBV4-1; no clear D. Sequenced input: blood. The CDR3 sequence is CASSQALPGHTEAFF. The DNA for the CDR3 is TGCGCCAGCAGCCAAGCTTTACCGGGTCACACTGAAGCTTTCTTT.